This T cell receptor (beta chain) comes out of a study of CD8 T cells in ankylosing spondylitis. At least ten counts were recorded for this clonotype. Its antigen remains unidentified. Findings and caveats of the study: Earlier authors reported some of these motif variants in reactive arthritis synovial fluid and blood. Peripheral blood samples showed relatively rare disease-linked clones, and these clones were CD8+. Seven or eight highly homologous variants formed a TCR beta motif that appeared characteristic of ankylosing spondylitis blood.

MiXCR, applied by TCRdb to the 5' RACE reads, yields one record per CDR3 protein. The sample holds approximately 190,000 distinct CDR3 sequences, over 10% seen once. This clonotype was obtained from a female donor with ankylosing spondylitis or in good health (not recorded which). Input material: blood, either unsorted or a sorted T cell fraction (not recorded which).

The CDR3 protein is CASTLDWNYGYTF. The CDR3 bases are TGTGCCAGTACCCTCGACTGGAACTATGGCTACACCTTC. The gene calls are TRBV19 and TRBJ1-2; no firm D call. Germline V lookup: CDR1 LNHDA, CDR2 SQIVND (reference sequence). The CDR3 length is 13 residues. Between the trimmed V and J ends, which lost 7 bases and 2 bases, there was a span of 11 bases. Full variable domain (missing parts from reference TRBV19 and TRBJ1-2): DGGITQSPKYLFRKEGQNVTLSCEQNLNHDAMYWYRQDPGQGLRLIYYSQIVNDFQKGDIAEGYSVSREKKESFPLTVTSAQKNPTAFYLCASTLDWNYGYTFGSGTRLTVV.